This entry concerns a single T cell receptor beta chain. This entry is derived from a study of naive and memory T cell subsets. Per germline, CDR1 SQVTM and CDR2 ANQGSEA. The length of the CDR3 is 12 residues. Trimming left V 7 bases short and J 4 bases short, with 13 bases between. Both TRBC1 and TRBC2 were covered by a beta constant-region primer of two equimolar oligonucleotides. TCRdb processed the UMI-ligation and nested PCR reads anew with MiXCR; each CDR3 protein has one entry. The sample lists roughly 140,000 distinct CDR3 sequences, more than 15% seen once, with about 0.14% in the top ten. The rearrangement uses TRBV29-1 and TRBJ1-1; no clear D. This sequence was found in a human donor in good health. Sequenced: naive CD4+ T cells from blood. The CDR3 sequence is CSGGSRTTEAFF. The CDR3 bases are TGCAGCGGGGGTTCCAGGACCACTGAAGCTTTCTTT.